The 8 T cell receptor beta chains below all came from one sample that was sequenced in a study of blood T cell repertoires in COVID-19. Produced via immunoSEQ multiplex PCR; TCRdb's table is partial and in-frame only. The sample holds roughly 240,000 clones, roughly 88% seen once. The sample consisted of peripheral blood. The receptors here all came from a man aged 35 to 55 who had recovered from COVID-19.

The count of this clone is one. V gene TRBV29-1 combines with J gene TRBJ2-5; D may be TRBD1 (5 bases). From germline, CDR1 is SQVTM and CDR2 ANQGSEA. The CDR3 covers 12 residues. The V gene lost 4 bases and the J gene lost 5 bases, with 11 bases spanning the gap. As DNA, the CDR3 is TGCAGCGTTGTGCAGGGTGGTGAGACCCAGTACTTC. This encodes CSVVQGGETQYF.

V gene TRBV7-2 combines with J gene TRBJ2-5, with 9 bases that match TRBD2. The CDR3 covers 16 residues. CDR1 and CDR2 (germline): SGHTA, FQGNSA. The V and J ends lost 5 bases and 2 bases, in that order; junction bases with no gene match: 9. CDR3 amino acids: CASSAGGVPGQETQYF. As DNA, the CDR3 is TGTGCCAGCAGCGCGGGGGGGGTCCCAGGGCAAGAGACCCAGTACTTC.

J is TRBJ2-7 and V is TRBV5-1; 7 bases agree with TRBD1. Trimming removed 4 bases from V and 4 bases from J; junction bases left unmatched: 2. The length of the CDR3 is 12 residues. The germline CDR1 and CDR2 sequences are SGHRS and YFSETQ. The CDR3 DNA is TGCGCCAGCAGCACGACAGGGTACGAGCAGTACTTC. This encodes CASSTTGYEQYF.

In this sample, this clone turned up a few times. The rearrangement joins TRBV21-1 to TRBJ2-1; no DNA check was done on the table's D call, TRBD2. TRBV21-1 is a pseudogene locus. The CDR3 covers 16 residues. DNA of the CDR3: TGTGCCAGCAGCCACTGGGGCCGTCTCGGGGGAGGTGAGCAGTTCTTC. Protein sequence: CASSHWGRLGGGEQFF.

This sequence joins TRBV23-1 and TRBJ1-1; tentative D call: TRBD1 (5 bases). TRBV23-1 belongs to the ORF category, with a function that is uncertain. The CDR3 has 15 residues. V was trimmed by 0 bases and J by 3 bases, leaving 11 bases between them. The CDR3 sequence: CASSQSGQGHTEAFF. CDR3 coding DNA: TGCGCCAGCAGTCAATCAGGGCAGGGTCACACTGAAGCTTTCTTT.

The rearrangement links TRBV2 to TRBJ2-7, with 11 bases that match TRBD2. After removal of 9 bases from V and 2 bases from J, the junction contained 0 bases not matched to a gene. CDR1 is SNHLY and CDR2 is FYNNEI in the germline V gene. This CDR3 contains 12 residues. The CDR3 coding sequence is TGTGCCAGTAGCGGGGGGGCCTACGAGCAGTACTTC. This translates into CASSGGAYEQYF.

DNA of the CDR3: TGCGCCAGCAGCCAAGATTCGGGGGGGAGCGAGCAGTTCTTC. This sequence encodes CASSQDSGGSEQFF. V usage is TRBV4-3 and J usage is TRBJ2-1, with 8 nucleotides matching TRBD2. This CDR3 contains 14 residues. Germline V lookup: CDR1 LGHNA, CDR2 YSLEER. V gave up 0 bases and J gave up 10 bases; unmatched junction bases: 5.

V gene TRBV2 combines with J gene TRBJ1-2, with unresolved D. The germline CDR1 and CDR2 sequences are SNHLY and FYNNEI. Trimming pared 8 bases from V and 2 bases from J, leaving 9 bases between. The CDR3 is made up of 12 amino acids. As DNA, the CDR3 is TGTGCCAGCCGAGAAATCAACTATGGCTACACCTTC. Protein sequence: CASREINYGYTF.